The clone carrying this T cell receptor beta chain has just a few counts. Its antigen is still unknown. The data are from a study of beta chain features in type 1 diabetes. Findings and limits, study-wide: Researchers report that Type 1 diabetes patients had moderately but significantly shorter TCRB CDR3s across all four CD4+ subsets.

The CDR3 runs 13 residues. V was clipped by 7 bases and J by 1 base, with 13 bases between them. Per the germline V gene, CDR1 is SQVTM and CDR2 is ANQGSEA. Expressed TCRB transcripts were sequenced because the entire RNA isolate underwent reverse transcription. Clones were sequenced by immunoSEQ multiplex PCR, and TCRdb holds only the in-frame ones, with some missing. The table shows hundreds of thousands of clones, with over 10% occurring only once. Sequencing was performed on naive CD4+ T cells from blood. The chain couples TRBV29-1 to TRBJ1-1; D is ambiguous. This receptor was identified in a young man with type 1 diabetes. The CDR3 loop reads CSGAMRPNTEAFF. CDR3 nucleotides: TGCAGCGGGGCTATGAGGCCGAACACTGAAGCTTTCTTT.